What follows are 17 T cell receptor beta chains derived from one specimen sequenced in a study of blood T cell repertoires in COVID-19. Clones were sequenced by immunoSEQ multiplex PCR, and TCRdb holds only the in-frame ones, with some missing. The sample lists around 98,000 clones, about four fifths occurring once. Source material: peripheral blood. All receptors come from a man aged 65 to 85 with acute or convalescent COVID-19.

The rearrangement uses TRBV28 and TRBJ2-1; the match to TRBD2 covers 9 bases. V gave up 3 bases and J gave up 4 bases; unmatched junction bases: 4. The CDR3 loop spans 15 amino acids. CDR1 MDHEN and CDR2 SYDVKM come from the germline V gene. The chain's CDR3 is CASSLGGGVYNEQFF. The DNA of the CDR3 is TGTGCCAGCAGTTTGGGCGGGGGGGTTTACAATGAGCAGTTCTTC. Based on the CDR3 plus reference TRBV28 and TRBJ2-1, the full variable domain is DVKVTQSSRYLVKRTGEKVFLECVQDMDHENMFWYRQDPGLGLRLIYFSYDVKMKEKGDIPEGYSVSREKKERFSLILESASTNQTSMYLCASSLGGGVYNEQFFGPGTRLTVL.

The V and J genes are TRBV6-5 and TRBJ1-5; D might be TRBD1 (5 bases). This CDR3 contains 15 residues. V was cut by 5 bases and J by 0 bases, with 11 bases left in between. Germline V gene lookup returns CDR1 MNHEY and CDR2 SVGAGI. This CDR3 is CASSLLGGSNQPQHF. The CDR3 nucleotides are TGTGCCAGCAGTCTCTTGGGGGGTAGCAATCAGCCCCAGCATTTT.

This clone is a singleton in its sample. The chain combines TRBV2 with TRBJ2-3, with TRBD2 identical over 9 bases. V lost 4 bases to trimming and J lost 5 bases; unmatched junction nucleotides: 7. Per the germline V gene, CDR1 is SNHLY and CDR2 is FYNNEI. The CDR3 sequence is 15 residues long. The CDR3 region is CASSVAGGIGDTQYF. DNA for the CDR3: TGTGCCAGCAGTGTGGCGGGAGGGATTGGAGATACGCAGTATTTT.

This sequence joins TRBV15 and TRBJ1-5, with D possibly being TRBD1 (5 bases). The CDR3 spans 15 residues. Germline V lookup: CDR1 LNHNV, CDR2 YYDKDF (reference sequence). Deletions cut 0 bases from V and 5 bases from J, with 11 bases between. CDR3 sequence reads: CATSRDSQGHQPQHF. CDR3 in DNA: TGTGCCACCAGCAGAGATAGTCAGGGTCATCAGCCCCAGCATTTT.

The CDR3 DNA reads as TGTGCCAGCAGCTTCGTAGCGGGAGGGCGGGAAGAGACCCAGTACTTC. Translated, it gives CASSFVAGGREETQYF. The chain links TRBV7-2 to TRBJ2-5; TRBD2 agrees at 11 bases. This CDR3 has 16 amino acids. The V segment lost 3 bases and the J segment 3 bases; nucleotides outside the gene matches: 6. CDR1 and CDR2 (germline): SGHTA, FQGNSA.

This clone was seen only a few times. Other DNA sequences in this sample translate to the same CDR3. The chain uses TRBV7-2 and TRBJ1-4, with D possibly TRBD1 on 5 matching bases. This CDR3 is built from 13 residues. Per germline, CDR1 SGHTA and CDR2 FQGNSA. Trimming took 6 bases from V and 8 from J, leaving 13 bases between them. CDR3: CASSSGQREKLFF. The CDR3 DNA reads as TGTGCCAGCAGTTCCGGACAACGGGAAAAACTGTTTTTT.

The chain joins TRBV3-1 (or the pseudogene TRBV3-2) to TRBJ1-3; D is ambiguous. This CDR3 comprises 12 residues. V was shortened by 4 bases and J by 4 bases, with 5 bases between the two germline ends. Per germline, CDR1 LGHDT and CDR2 YNNKEL (reference sequence). CDR3 nucleotide sequence: TGTGCCAGCAGCCCCCCGGGAAACACCATATATTTT. It translates to CASSPPGNTIYF.

The genes are TRBV28 and TRBJ1-2; TRBD1 matches at 7 bases. CDR3 length: 13 residues. With 6 bases clipped from V and 8 bases from J, the junction kept 9 bases outside the gene matches. Germline V lookup: CDR1 MDHEN, CDR2 SYDVKM. The CDR3 DNA follows: TGTGCCAGCAGACCCGACAGGGAAAGAGGCTACACCTTC. Translating it yields CASRPDRERGYTF.

The chain is built from TRBV5-1 and TRBJ2-1; 10 nucleotides match TRBD2. Germline CDR1 reads SGHRS; CDR2 reads YFSETQ. The CDR3 extends over 14 amino acids. After removal of 3 bases from V and 8 bases from J, the junction contained 5 bases not matched to a gene. The CDR3 DNA reads TGCGCCAGCAGCTCTAGCGGGAGTCTGGATGAGCAGTTCTTC. Protein: CASSSSGSLDEQFF.

This clone was detected only a few times. This rearrangement joins TRBV27 to TRBJ2-3; D is possibly TRBD2 (6 bases). In germline, CDR1 is MNHEY, CDR2 SMNVEV (reference sequence). CDR3 size: 17 residues. Trimming left V 4 bases short and J 4 bases short, with 21 bases between. The CDR3 loop reads CASSSPSRLGWADTQYF. CDR3 bases: TGTGCCAGCAGTTCGCCCTCTAGACTAGGCTGGGCAGATACGCAGTATTTT.

The rearrangement links TRBV28 to TRBJ2-5; TRBD2 is a possible D gene (7 bases). Per the germline V gene, CDR1 is MDHEN and CDR2 is SYDVKM. The CDR3 totals 13 residues. With 6 bases removed from V and 4 bases from J, the gap between germline ends came to 12 bases. The CDR3 bases are TGTGCCAGCAGGGAGGGGGGGCCAGAGACCCAGTACTTC. It translates to CASREGGPETQYF.

The rearrangement joins TRBV25-1 to TRBJ1-6; D is possibly TRBD1 (6 bases). Per the germline V gene, CDR1 is MGHDK and CDR2 is SYGVNS. This CDR3 is built from 15 residues. Trimming took 7 bases from V and 7 from J, leaving 17 bases between them. The CDR3 nucleotides read TGTGCCAGCACCCCACTGGACAGTCTGAATTCACCCCTCCACTTT. It is translated as CASTPLDSLNSPLHF.

The chain uses TRBV9 and TRBJ1-2; perhaps TRBD1 as D (6 bases). CDR3 size: 12 residues. V lost 7 bases to trimming and J lost 1 base, with 8 bases between them. Germline CDR1 reads SGDLS; CDR2 reads YYNGEE. CDR3 region: CASSQGNYGYTF. The CDR3 coding sequence is TGTGCCAGCTCACAGGGTAACTATGGCTACACCTTC.

The V and J genes are TRBV24-1 and TRBJ2-1; 11 bases fit TRBD2. The CDR3 runs 18 residues. CDR1 and CDR2 (germline): KGHDR, SFDVKD. V was pared by 4 bases and J by 3 bases, with 10 bases of the junction left unmatched. In DNA form, the CDR3 reads TGTGCCACCAGTGACCCTACCGCTAGCGGGAGGTTCTACAATGAGCAGTTCTTC. Amino acid sequence: CATSDPTASGRFYNEQFF.

The table lists this clone with a count of one. This chain uses TRBV6-5 with TRBJ1-5; tentative D call: TRBD1 (6 bases). Trimming shortened V by 6 bases and J by 5 bases, and 17 bases separated the two germline ends. Germline V gives CDR1 MNHEY, CDR2 SVGAGI. The CDR3 is made up of 15 amino acids. CDR3 residues: CASRPTGVFYQPQHF. The CDR3 DNA follows: TGTGCCAGCAGACCGACAGGAGTGTTCTATCAGCCCCAGCATTTT.

This clone was recorded only once. The chain couples TRBV29-1 to TRBJ2-1, with 7 bases matching TRBD2. From germline, CDR1 is SQVTM and CDR2 ANQGSEA. After removal of 7 bases from V and 7 bases from J, the junction contained 7 bases not matched to a gene. The length of the CDR3 is 12 residues. CDR3 in amino acids: CSASWGGNEQFF. The CDR3 DNA reads TGCAGCGCCTCTTGGGGGGGGAATGAGCAGTTCTTC.

The chain links TRBV3-1 (or the pseudogene TRBV3-2) to TRBJ2-7; 8 bases fit TRBD2. The J segment lost 4 bases and the V segment lost 3 bases, leaving 2 bases of the junction unmatched. The CDR3 loop spans 13 amino acids. Germline CDR1 and CDR2: LGHDT and YNNKEL (reference sequence). The CDR3 here is CASSQGGGYEQYF. In DNA, the CDR3 is TGTGCCAGCAGCCAGGGCGGGGGGTACGAGCAGTACTTC.